These T cell receptor beta chains were read from a single sample in a study of OX40 agonist ivuxolimab in advanced cancers. Sequencing was performed with immunoSEQ multiplex PCR; in TCRdb, only in-frame clones are kept and a portion is missing. The repertoire consists of about 74,000 clones, with roughly 80% occurring once and the leading ten covering roughly 2%. The material sequenced was CD4+ or CD8+ T cells sorted from blood, taken in a trial of the OX40 agonist ivuxolimab. All receptors derive from an adult with an advanced solid tumor such as melanoma, head and neck, liver or kidney cancer. Both conserved end residues are part of each CDR3. D genes are given only for firm matches. Clone size is not always given. Where it is, it says once, few, many or a class for expanded clones.

V gene	J gene	clone size	D gene	CDR3 length	CDR3 DNA	CDR3 protein
TRBV28	TRBJ1-2	NA	NA	16	TGTGCCAGCAGTTTCGCAGGGGACGGAAGGACCTATGGCTACACCTTC	CASSFAGDGRTYGYTF
TRBV12-2	TRBJ2-7	few	NA	12	TGTGCAAGTCGCTACCGGATCTACGAGCAGTACTTC	CASRYRIYEQYF
TRBV28	TRBJ1-4	few	TRBD1	16	TGTGCCAGCAGCTCCTCAACAGGGGTGGGTAATGAAAAACTGTTTTTT	CASSSSTGVGNEKLFF
TRBV19	TRBJ2-4	NA	NA	14	TGTGCCAGTAGTATAAGTGGAGCCAAAAACATTCAGTACTTC	CASSISGAKNIQYF
TRBV5-1	TRBJ1-3	NA	NA	15	TGCGCCAGCAGCTTGGCCATGGGGGCTGGAAACACCATATATTTT	CASSLAMGAGNTIYF
TRBV11-2	TRBJ2-1	once	TRBD2	15	TGTGCCAGCACCCCTAAACGTCGGGGGGTGGATGAGCAGTTCTTC	CASTPKRRGVDEQFF
TRBV5-1	TRBJ2-7	NA	NA	14	TGCGCCAGCAGCTTGGGCGGGGCCAACTACGAGCAGTACTTC	CASSLGGANYEQYF
TRBV5-1	TRBJ2-2	NA	NA	16	TGCGCCAGCAGCTTGGGGGGCGGGGTTATCACCGGGGAGCTGTTTTTT	CASSLGGGVITGELFF
TRBV10-1	TRBJ1-5	NA	NA	12	TGCGCCAGCAGTGAGACGGCCCCCATTCAGCATTTT	CASSETAPIQHF
TRBV4-2	TRBJ2-1	NA	NA	16	TGTGCCAGCAGCCGTAATACCGCGGGCGATTACAATGAGCAGTTCTTC	CASSRNTAGDYNEQFF
TRBV6-1	TRBJ2-7	few	NA	14	TGTGCCAGCATCAGGGATCGGTGGGGCTACGAGCAGTACTTC	CASIRDRWGYEQYF
TRBV4-2	TRBJ2-2	NA	TRBD2	19	TGTGCCAGCAGCCAAGGTCTTGGTGGGCGGGGGGGCCAGAACGGGGAGCTGTTTTTT	CASSQGLGGRGGQNGELFF
TRBV7-2	TRBJ1-3	NA	NA	14	TGTGCCAGCAGAAAGGACTTCTCTGGAAACACCATATATTTT	CASRKDFSGNTIYF